This T cell receptor (beta chain) was recovered during a study of blood T cell repertoires in COVID-19. Study overall: Collection of acute and convalescent COVID-19 samples took place in the United States, Italy and Spain. The cDNA or gDNA used as material had been derived from T cells, B-cell-depleted T cells, or PBMCs.

In the authors' methods: Amplification of reference gene primers provided the estimated nucleated cell counts. Some clones are missing from TCRdb's copy, which holds only in-frame ones; the method was immunoSEQ multiplex PCR. That table supplies the V and J calls and clone size; D and trimming were determined from the DNA. The sample contains about 210,000 clones, 81% of which appear only once. Enrolled through a virtual design, the participants were between roughly 18 and 100 years of age and came from 24 US areas. Looked up from germline, CDR1 is MDHEN and CDR2 is SYDVKM. Trimming pared 8 bases from V and 1 base from J, leaving 17 bases between. The CDR3 length is 15 residues.

The chain employs TRBV28 and TRBJ1-1, with D unresolved. The sequenced material came from PBMCs or T cells enriched from blood (not recorded which). The clonotype comes from a woman in her fifties or sixties with acute COVID-19. CDR3 loop: CASPQSGSGNTEAFF. The CDR3 DNA is TGTGCCAGCCCCCAGAGCGGTTCGGGGAACACTGAAGCTTTCTTT.